This paragraph reports one T cell receptor beta chain. Antigen: not known. One junction end disagrees with the germline gene, perhaps due to a read error. This sample was taken from a study of OX40 agonist ivuxolimab in advanced cancers. Across the whole study: People in dose escalation had one of these cancers: hepatocellular carcinoma, melanoma, renal cell or head and neck cancer. Participants averaged approximately 60 years of age (range roughly 23 to 90) and were around 83% male.

The data were produced by immunoSEQ multiplex PCR, yet TCRdb's version contains in-frame clones alone and is incomplete. In the table there are tens of thousands of clones, around 86% of which are singletons. The study's findings and limits: Among some nonresponders, normalized T-cell clonal expansion was also low. CD8+ T cells showed, on average, more clonal expansion than CD4+ cells.

This CDR3 is built from 15 residues. Germline CDR1 reads SGHDN; CDR2 reads FVKESK. This clonotype originated in an adult with an advanced solid tumor such as melanoma, head and neck, liver or kidney cancer. The chain uses TRBV14 and TRBJ2-7; a weak D match, TRBD2 (5 bases). Here the sequenced sample was CD4+ or CD8+ T cells sorted from blood, taken in a trial of the OX40 agonist ivuxolimab. In DNA, the CDR3 is TGTGCCAGCAGTCAAGGCCTAGAGGGCCTCTACGAGCAGTACTTC. This sequence encodes CASSQGLEGLYEQYF.